Below are 30 T cell receptor beta chains sequenced from a single sample in a study of regulatory T cells in long-lasting Graves disease. Time point in this sample: newly diagnosed GD, antithyroid drugs for less than 3 months. Generation of the TCR library employed RNA extracted from PBMCs. Arm-PCR of CDR3 regions and iRepertoire HTBI primers were the basis on which TCR beta libraries were built. TCRdb reprocessed the multiplex PCR reads via MiXCR and lists one record per CDR3 protein. The repertoire holds some 250,000 distinct CDR3 sequences, 20% to 25% seen once, with around 13% in the top ten. The input for sequencing was peripheral blood mononuclear cells (PBMCs), taken at new diagnosis, from a patient treated with antithyroid drugs. Receptors were obtained from a female donor with Graves disease.

This clonotype was seen ten or more times. CDR3 DNA: TGTGCCAGCAGCGCCGACCTTAGCACAGATACGCAGTATTTT. Translating gives CASSADLSTDTQYF. This chain joins TRBV2 and TRBJ2-3; no reliable D call. The CDR3 is 14 amino acids. From germline, CDR1 is SNHLY and CDR2 FYNNEI. Trimming pared 6 bases from V and 0 bases from J, leaving 10 bases between.

This clonotype has a count of ten or more. This rearrangement joins TRBV7-2 to TRBJ1-5; D is possibly TRBD1 (5 bases). CDR3 length: 15 residues. CDR1 is SGHTA and CDR2 is FQGNSA in the germline V gene. V lost 0 bases and J lost 5, with 11 bases in between. DNA for the CDR3: TGTGCCAGCAGCTTAGCGGGACGGGGAGATCAGCCCCAGCATTTT. Protein sequence: CASSLAGRGDQPQHF.

This clonotype came up many times. The chain employs TRBV12-3 or TRBV12-4 and TRBJ2-2, with no clear D. With 5 bases removed from V and 4 bases from J, the gap between germline ends came to 11 bases. This CDR3 is 14 amino acids long. The CDR3 reads CASSPGLLTGELFF. In nucleotides, the CDR3 is TGTGCCAGCAGTCCCGGGTTACTCACCGGGGAGCTGTTTTTT.

This clonotype was observed many times. This rearrangement joins TRBV9 to TRBJ2-7; no clear D gene. Germline loops: CDR1 SGDLS, CDR2 YYNGEE. Deletions cut 2 bases from V and 5 bases from J, with 8 bases between. This CDR3 contains 12 residues. DNA of the CDR3: TGTGCCAGCAGCGTTTTCGGACACGAGCAGTACTTC. Translating it yields CASSVFGHEQYF.

As to this clonotype: A much larger clonotype is one base distant, so this may be a read error. The chain has TRBV6-1 and TRBJ2-5; 9 nucleotides match TRBD1. The CDR3 sequence is 15 residues long. Germline values: CDR1 MNHNS, CDR2 SASEGT. This chain's CDR3 is CASRTGGATRNERFF. CDR3 sequence (DNA): TGTGCCAGCAGGACAGGGGGGGCGACGCGGAATGAGCGGTTCTTC.

This clonotype was detected only a few times. This likely comes from a read error, as the CDR3 has no conserved phenylalanine or tryptophan at its end. V usage is TRBV5-1 and J usage is TRBJ2-6; unclear D gene. V lost 0 bases, J lost 0 bases, and 16 bases lay in between. The CDR3 covers 19 residues. Germline assignment: CDR1 SGHRS and CDR2 YFSETQ. This CDR3 reads CASSLAVPQTNSGANVLTL. CDR3 coding DNA: TGCGCCAGCAGCTTGGCCGTTCCACAGACGAACTCTGGGGCCAACGTCCTGACTCTC.

This clonotype has a count of ten or more. The rearrangement uses TRBV6-2 or TRBV6-3 and TRBJ2-3; no firm D call. This CDR3 is 15 amino acids long. Germline values: CDR1 MNHEY, CDR2 SVGEGT. With 0 bases removed from V and 0 bases from J, the gap between germline ends came to 7 bases. DNA for the CDR3: TGTGCCAGCAGTTACTCAGGCAGTAGCACAGATACGCAGTATTTT. Translating gives CASSYSGSSTDTQYF.

This clonotype was picked up one time. The chain joins TRBV20-1 to TRBJ2-1; 9 nucleotides line up with TRBD2. Unmatched junction bases numbered 11, after V lost 7 bases and J lost 1 base. The germline V gene encodes CDR1 DFQATT and CDR2 SNEGSKA (reference sequence). This CDR3 is 16 amino acids long. CDR3 sequence (DNA): TGCAGTGTTCCCCCTAGCGGGGACCCTTCCTACAATGAGCAGTTCTTC. Amino acid sequence: CSVPPSGDPSYNEQFF.

This clonotype was observed many times. This chain joins TRBV5-6 and TRBJ2-3, with 7 bases lining up with TRBD1. This CDR3 region has 16 residues. In germline, CDR1 is SGHDT, CDR2 YYEEEE. With 1 base clipped from V and 0 bases from J, the junction kept 5 bases outside the gene matches. Here the CDR3 reads CASSLPGTASTDTQYF. The CDR3 coding sequence is TGTGCCAGCAGCTTGCCCGGGACAGCTAGCACAGATACGCAGTATTTT. The whole variable domain, filled in from reference TRBV5-6 and TRBJ2-3, reads DAGVTQSPTHLIKTRGQQVTLRCSPKSGHDTVSWYQQALGQGPQFIFQYYEEEERQRGNFPDRFSGHQFPNYSSELNVNALLLGDSALYLCASSLPGTASTDTQYFGPGTRLTVL.

The chain is built from TRBV7-3 and TRBJ1-1; D is unclear. V gave up 2 bases and J gave up 1 base, with 8 bases separating them. CDR3 length: 14 amino acids. Germline V gene lookup returns CDR1 SGHTA and CDR2 FQGTGA. For the CDR3, the DNA is TGTGCCAGCAGCTTAGGTCACTCGAACACTGAAGCTTTCTTT. The encoded protein is CASSLGHSNTEAFF.

This clonotype came up many times. This chain links TRBV6-1 with TRBJ2-7; 8 bases match TRBD1. The CDR3 runs to 14 residues. The V gene end was trimmed by 4 bases and the J gene end by 3 bases; junction bases not matched to a gene: 5. Germline-derived CDR1 and CDR2 are MNHNS and SASEGT. The CDR3 nucleotides read TGTGCCAGCAGTGGAGGACAGGGAGTCTACGAGCAGTACTTC. As protein: CASSGGQGVYEQYF.

This chain uses TRBV5-6 with TRBJ2-5, with a possible D match to TRBD1 (5 bases). Germline V lookup: CDR1 SGHDT, CDR2 YYEEEE. CDR3 size: 18 residues. V dropped 4 bases and J dropped 4 bases, with 26 bases sitting between them. The CDR3 nucleotides read TGTGCCAGCAGCCCGATAGGGGTTGGACAAACACCTTTAGAGACCCAGTACTTC. This encodes CASSPIGVGQTPLETQYF.

The chain couples TRBV7-2 to TRBJ1-6; weak D call: TRBD1 (6 bases). This CDR3 has 13 residues. Germline values: CDR1 SGHTA, CDR2 FQGNSA. V lost 6 bases, J lost 7 bases, and 10 bases lay in between. The CDR3 sequence: CASRQDRNSPLHF. In DNA, the CDR3 is TGTGCCAGCAGACAGGACAGAAATTCACCCCTCCACTTT.

This clonotype has a count of ten or more. V usage is TRBV11-2 and J usage is TRBJ2-7; D remains ambiguous. CDR1 is SGHAT, CDR2 FQNNGV, per germline. V shed 4 bases and J shed 0 bases, with 13 bases lying between them. The CDR3 totals 15 residues. CDR3 protein: CASSSLFRASYEQYF. CDR3 nucleotides: TGTGCCAGCAGCTCCCTTTTTCGGGCCTCCTACGAGCAGTACTTC.

This clonotype was seen many times. The CDR3 is CASSLWGDTQYF. As DNA, the CDR3 is TGTGCCAGCAGCCTTTGGGGAGATACGCAGTATTTT. This sequence joins TRBV7-2 and TRBJ2-3; D not certain. Germline V gene lookup returns CDR1 SGHTA and CDR2 FQGNSA. The V gene lost 5 bases and the J gene lost 5 bases, with 8 bases spanning the gap. The CDR3 is made up of 12 amino acids.

There are many counts of this clonotype. The V call is TRBV5-6, the J call TRBJ1-2, with unresolved D. CDR1 is SGHDT and CDR2 is YYEEEE in the germline V gene. The V gene lost 5 bases and the J gene lost 2 bases, with 13 bases spanning the gap. This CDR3 has 14 amino acids. The CDR3 reads CASREGGRNYGYTF. CDR3 nucleotides: TGTGCCAGCAGGGAGGGCGGGCGGAACTATGGCTACACCTTC. The whole variable domain, filled in from reference TRBV5-6 and TRBJ1-2, reads DAGVTQSPTHLIKTRGQQVTLRCSPKSGHDTVSWYQQALGQGPQFIFQYYEEEERQRGNFPDRFSGHQFPNYSSELNVNALLLGDSALYLCASREGGRNYGYTFGSGTRLTVV.

The chain is built from TRBV12-3 or TRBV12-4 and TRBJ1-4; 8 nucleotides match TRBD1. V lost 1 base to trimming and J lost 6 bases; unmatched junction nucleotides: 4. This CDR3 contains 15 residues. The CDR3 DNA follows: TGTGCCAGCAGTTTAGGTGGGACAGGTCATGAAAAACTGTTTTTT. Translated: CASSLGGTGHEKLFF.

This clonotype came up many times. V and J are TRBV5-1 and TRBJ2-3; D is perhaps TRBD2 (6 bases). The CDR3 extends over 15 amino acids. The V end was cut by 4 bases, the J end by 0 bases, with 12 bases between. Germline CDR1 reads SGHRS; CDR2 reads YFSETQ. The CDR3 spells CASSGTGASTDTQYF. The CDR3 coding sequence is TGCGCCAGCAGCGGAACGGGAGCTAGCACAGATACGCAGTATTTT.

This clonotype was detected a few times. With a much larger clone just one base away, this may be a read error. The genes are TRBV6-5 and TRBJ2-7; TRBD1 matches at 7 bases. CDR3 length: 15 amino acids. In germline, CDR1 is MNHEY, CDR2 SVGAGI. The CDR3 DNA follows: TGTGCCAGCAGTTACTCCCGGGACAGCTCCTACGAGCAGCACTTC. Translated: CASSYSRDSSYEQHF.

V usage is TRBV7-3 and J usage is TRBJ1-2; TRBD1 is a possible D gene (5 bases). The CDR3 is made up of 16 amino acids. CDR1 and CDR2 (germline): SGHTA, FQGTGA. The V gene lost 2 bases and the J gene lost 4 bases, with 17 bases spanning the gap. CDR3 DNA: TGTGCCAGCAGCTTAGATGGGGAGCAAGGGGTCTATGGCTACACCTTC. This translates into CASSLDGEQGVYGYTF.

Ten or more counts support this clonotype. The V gene is TRBV5-1, the J gene TRBJ1-1; D gene unclear. The CDR3 is 19 residues long. The V gene's germline CDR1 is SGHRS and CDR2 YFSETQ. With 1 base removed from V and 0 bases from J, the gap between germline ends came to 22 bases. The CDR3 loop is CASSLSTGGRTGVNTEAFF. The CDR3 region has the DNA TGCGCCAGCAGCTTGTCGACGGGAGGACGGACGGGAGTGAACACTGAAGCTTTCTTT.

Only a few counts were recorded for this clonotype. The chain uses TRBV7-9 and TRBJ2-1, with a tentative D call TRBD2 (6 bases). Trimming stripped 1 base from V and 4 bases from J, with 14 bases between. The V gene's germline CDR1 is SEHNR and CDR2 FQNEAQ (reference sequence). This CDR3 comprises 16 residues. The CDR3 region has the DNA TGTGCCAGCAGCTTAGAGTTGGCGGGATCATACAATGAGCAGTTCTTC. It codes for CASSLELAGSYNEQFF.

This clonotype was observed at least ten times. The gene calls are TRBV2 and TRBJ2-7; the match to TRBD1 covers 8 bases. Germline trimming cut 6 bases from V and 5 bases from J; bases unmatched to any gene: 15. Germline CDR1 SNHLY, CDR2 FYNNEI. There are 16 residues in the CDR3. CDR3 amino acids: CASSAIQTGAWHEQYF. CDR3 coding DNA: TGTGCCAGCAGCGCTATTCAGACAGGGGCTTGGCACGAGCAGTACTTC.

This clonotype appeared many times. This rearrangement joins TRBV20-1 to TRBJ2-7; TRBD1 matches 11 bases. Germline CDR1 and CDR2: DFQATT and SNEGSKA (reference sequence). The CDR3 sequence is 12 residues long. The junction had 2 bases not matched to a gene; V was cut back by 4 bases and J by 6 bases. This CDR3 is CSATGTGGEQYF. In nucleotides, the CDR3 is TGCAGTGCTACCGGGACAGGGGGCGAGCAGTACTTC.

This clonotype occurred once. A clone one base away is much larger, so this may be a read error. This rearrangement joins TRBV11-1 to TRBJ2-3; TRBD1 matches 10 bases. The CDR3 totals 16 residues. Germline lookup yields CDR1 SGHAT and CDR2 FQDESV (reference sequence). The CDR3 loop is CASGLGRQGAIDTQYF. CDR3 nucleotide sequence: TGCGCCAGCGGCTTGGGGAGACAGGGGGCCATAGATACGCAGTATTTT.

In this sample, this clonotype turned up many times. The J gene is TRBJ1-2, the V gene TRBV6-1, with D unresolved. CDR3 size: 13 residues. CDR1 is MNHNS, CDR2 SASEGT, per germline. Trimming pared 6 bases from V and 8 bases from J, leaving 16 bases between. For the CDR3, the DNA is TGTGCCAGCAGCTCACAAGGGAGAAGGGGCTACACCTTC. Translated, it gives CASSSQGRRGYTF.

The rearrangement joins TRBV5-1 to TRBJ2-5; TRBD2 might be the D (6 bases). Trimming pared 4 bases from V and 3 bases from J, leaving 10 bases between. Germline V lookup: CDR1 SGHRS, CDR2 YFSETQ. CDR3 size: 13 residues. The DNA for the CDR3 is TGCGCCAGCAGCGGGGCTAGCGAAGAGACCCAGTACTTC. This encodes CASSGASEETQYF.

A word on this clonotype: This may be a read error, as it is one base from a much larger clone. The chain combines TRBV7-2 with TRBJ2-1; 7 nucleotides align to TRBD2. From germline, CDR1 is SGHTA and CDR2 FQGNSA. This CDR3 has 16 residues. CDR3 bases: TGTGCCGGCAGCTTAGTAGCGGGCCGAACTCAAGGTGAGCAGTTCTTC. It codes for CAGSLVAGRTQGEQFF.

As concerns this clonotype: This may arise from a read error, as a much more abundant clone is one base away. The J gene is TRBJ2-1, the V gene TRBV7-6; TRBD2 aligns across 9 bases. V gave up 5 bases and J gave up 5 bases; unmatched junction bases: 10. The CDR3 contains 16 residues. The germline CDR1 and CDR2 sequences are SGHVS and FNYEAQ. CDR3 region: CASSLRRLAGNNEQFF. Here the CDR3 DNA reads TGTGCCAGCAGCCTAAGGCGGCTAGCGGGGAACAATGAGCAGTTCTTC.

There are many counts of this clonotype. The chain is built from TRBV10-2 and TRBJ2-3; D is unclear. Looked up from germline, CDR1 is WSHSY and CDR2 is SAAADI. V was clipped by 0 bases and J by 5 bases, with 12 bases between them. The CDR3 has 15 amino acids. The CDR3 protein is CASSESSLLGDTQYF. The CDR3 region has the DNA TGCGCCAGCAGTGAGTCGAGCCTCCTGGGAGATACGCAGTATTTT.